The clone carrying this T cell receptor (beta chain) showed up just a few times. Its target is not known. The data belong to a study of post-analysis software for immune sequencing data. Background on the study: In terms of disease course, relapsing-remitting, secondary progressive and progressive-relapsing multiple sclerosis were included. Study-wide points: When patients were compared with controls, a handful of TRBV segments were more frequent, TRBV5-6, TRBV5-1 and TRBV20-1 among them. Diversity measured as normalized Chao1 was significantly lower in multiple sclerosis patients than in controls. F measure clustering grouped samples strongly by preparation batch.

The germline gives CDR1 MNHEY, CDR2 SVGEGT. V gave up 6 bases and J gave up 6 bases, with 6 bases separating them. CDR3 length: 11 residues. TCR beta libraries were prepared from cDNA with unique molecular identifiers. Input populations of about 0.95 to 10 million T cells gave rise to around 480,000 cDNA molecules. Via MiXCR, TCRdb re-called the PCR reads, giving one row per CDR3 protein. The sample contains hundreds of thousands of distinct CDR3 sequences, roughly 29% of which appear only once. The receptor comes from a girl aged 5-17 years with multiple sclerosis. The sequencing input was blood. The chain has TRBV6-2 or TRBV6-3 and TRBJ2-1; D remains ambiguous. The CDR3 spells CASRWSNEQFF. The CDR3 nucleotides are TGTGCCAGCAGGTGGAGCAATGAGCAGTTCTTC.